A selection of T cell receptor beta chains follows, all from one sample in a study of cytomegalovirus exposure and HLA in healthy donors. Libraries were prepared by immunoSEQ multiplex PCR; TCRdb keeps only in-frame clonotypes and omits some of them. The data hold 200,000 to 300,000 clones, with roughly 88% observed a single time. Sequences were obtained from PBMCs. Receptors originate from a woman in her 30s in good health and CMV-seronegative. Each CDR3 is given with its conserved first and last residue. The order of the fields is J gene, D gene, clone size, V gene, CDR3 protein, CDR3 DNA. The D gene is left open where the match is weak. Rows give clone size only sometimes, using once, few, many, or a class for an expanded clone.

J gene: TRBJ2-5
D gene: NA
clone size: NA
V gene: TRBV25-1
CDR3 protein: CASSGPGQETQYF
CDR3 DNA: TGTGCCAGCAGTGGTCCAGGTCAAGAGACCCAGTACTTC

J gene: TRBJ2-5
D gene: TRBD1
clone size: NA
V gene: TRBV15
CDR3 protein: CATSRGQPQETQYF
CDR3 DNA: TGTGCCACCAGCAGGGGACAGCCGCAAGAGACCCAGTACTTC

J gene: TRBJ2-2
D gene: NA
clone size: NA
V gene: TRBV7-8
CDR3 protein: CASSLAGWELFF
CDR3 DNA: TGTGCCAGCAGCTTAGCGGGGTGGGAGCTGTTTTTT

J gene: TRBJ2-5
D gene: NA
clone size: NA
V gene: TRBV2
CDR3 protein: CASRLASADQETQYF
CDR3 DNA: TGTGCCAGCAGACTCGCTAGCGCCGACCAAGAGACCCAGTACTTC

J gene: TRBJ2-3
D gene: TRBD1
clone size: NA
V gene: TRBV29-1
CDR3 protein: CSVVPLQGAGRTDTQYF
CDR3 DNA: TGCAGCGTTGTCCCATTACAGGGGGCCGGCCGCACAGATACGCAGTATTTT

J gene: TRBJ1-2
D gene: NA
clone size: once
V gene: TRBV4-3
CDR3 protein: CASSQVPGDSYGYTF
CDR3 DNA: TGCGCCAGCAGCCAAGTCCCAGGGGATTCGTATGGCTACACCTTC

J gene: TRBJ2-3
D gene: TRBD2
clone size: NA
V gene: TRBV6-1
CDR3 protein: CASSGRLAGGVDTQYF
CDR3 DNA: TGTGCCAGCAGTGGACGACTAGCGGGAGGGGTAGATACGCAGTATTTT

J gene: TRBJ1-1
D gene: NA
clone size: NA
V gene: TRBV5-4
CDR3 protein: CASSLPGTGLFTEAFF
CDR3 DNA: TGTGCCAGCAGCTTACCCGGAACAGGGTTGTTCACTGAAGCTTTCTTT

J gene: TRBJ1-1
D gene: NA
clone size: NA
V gene: TRBV29-1
CDR3 protein: CSVVEGGTEAFF
CDR3 DNA: TGCAGCGTTGTCGAAGGGGGCACTGAAGCTTTCTTT

J gene: TRBJ2-1
D gene: NA
clone size: NA
V gene: TRBV6-1
CDR3 protein: CASSRSSYNEQFF
CDR3 DNA: TGTGCCAGCTCCAGGAGCTCCTACAATGAGCAGTTCTTC

J gene: TRBJ1-5
D gene: NA
clone size: NA
V gene: TRBV6-1
CDR3 protein: CASLKGPMAQPQHF
CDR3 DNA: TGTGCCAGCCTAAAGGGGCCCATGGCTCAGCCCCAGCATTTT

J gene: TRBJ2-1
D gene: NA
clone size: NA
V gene: TRBV7-6
CDR3 protein: CASSHQSNEQFF
CDR3 DNA: TGTGCCAGCAGTCATCAGAGTAATGAGCAGTTCTTC

J gene: TRBJ2-1
D gene: TRBD2
clone size: NA
V gene: TRBV19
CDR3 protein: CASSSGSSYNEQFF
CDR3 DNA: TGTGCCAGTAGTAGCGGGAGCTCCTACAATGAGCAGTTCTTC

J gene: TRBJ2-2
D gene: NA
clone size: NA
V gene: TRBV7-9
CDR3 protein: CASSPGHSNTGELFF
CDR3 DNA: TGTGCCAGCAGCCCTGGACACTCGAACACCGGGGAGCTGTTTTTT

J gene: TRBJ2-2
D gene: NA
clone size: NA
V gene: TRBV29-1
CDR3 protein: CSVELPPTGELFF
CDR3 DNA: TGCAGCGTTGAACTCCCGCCCACCGGGGAGCTGTTTTTT

J gene: TRBJ2-7
D gene: TRBD2
clone size: once
V gene: TRBV11-3
CDR3 protein: CASSLSGLAGETHEQYF
CDR3 DNA: TGTGCCAGCAGCTTATCAGGACTAGCGGGAGAGACCCACGAGCAGTACTTC

J gene: TRBJ2-7
D gene: TRBD1
clone size: NA
V gene: TRBV5-5
CDR3 protein: CASSLVPGQGLLSYEQYF
CDR3 DNA: TGTGCCAGCAGCTTGGTCCCGGGACAGGGCCTTCTCTCCTACGAGCAGTACTTC

J gene: TRBJ2-5
D gene: NA
clone size: NA
V gene: TRBV15
CDR3 protein: CATSRVEEETQYF
CDR3 DNA: TGTGCCACCAGCAGAGTCGAGGAAGAGACCCAGTACTTC

J gene: TRBJ2-2
D gene: NA
clone size: NA
V gene: TRBV18
CDR3 protein: CASSPLSQGFTGELFF
CDR3 DNA: TGTGCCAGCTCACCACTCTCACAGGGTTTCACCGGGGAGCTGTTTTTT

J gene: TRBJ2-5
D gene: NA
clone size: NA
V gene: TRBV14
CDR3 protein: CASSQARGTVQETQYF
CDR3 DNA: TGTGCCAGCAGCCAAGCCCGGGGTACAGTCCAAGAGACCCAGTACTTC

J gene: TRBJ2-2
D gene: NA
clone size: NA
V gene: TRBV28
CDR3 protein: CASSLGSNTGELFF
CDR3 DNA: TGTGCCAGCAGTTTGGGGAGCAACACCGGGGAGCTGTTTTTT

J gene: TRBJ2-2
D gene: NA
clone size: NA
V gene: TRBV7-2
CDR3 protein: CASSPLQITGELFF
CDR3 DNA: TGTGCCAGCAGCCCACTACAGATAACCGGGGAGCTGTTTTTT

J gene: TRBJ2-3
D gene: TRBD2
clone size: NA
V gene: TRBV11-3
CDR3 protein: CASSFPGEGTQYF
CDR3 DNA: TGTGCCAGCAGCTTCCCCGGGGAGGGGACGCAGTATTTT

J gene: TRBJ2-1
D gene: TRBD2
clone size: NA
V gene: TRBV9
CDR3 protein: CASSVVTSGEQFF
CDR3 DNA: TGTGCCAGCAGCGTAGTTACTAGCGGAGAGCAGTTCTTC

J gene: TRBJ1-4
D gene: NA
clone size: NA
V gene: TRBV2
CDR3 protein: CASSEFLGGDEKLFF
CDR3 DNA: TGTGCCAGCAGTGAATTTCTAGGGGGAGACGAAAAACTGTTTTTT

J gene: TRBJ2-7
D gene: NA
clone size: NA
V gene: TRBV27
CDR3 protein: CASSLAPGPYYEQYF
CDR3 DNA: TGTGCCAGCAGCCTAGCGCCGGGGCCCTACTACGAGCAGTACTTC

J gene: TRBJ2-4
D gene: NA
clone size: NA
V gene: TRBV11-2
CDR3 protein: CASSLRAVRLDIQYF
CDR3 DNA: TGTGCCAGCAGCTTAAGGGCCGTCCGGTTGGACATTCAGTACTTC

J gene: TRBJ2-7
D gene: TRBD1
clone size: NA
V gene: TRBV28
CDR3 protein: CASSWRGQGANEQYF
CDR3 DNA: TGTGCCAGCAGTTGGAGGGGACAGGGGGCGAACGAGCAGTACTTC

J gene: TRBJ2-2
D gene: TRBD2
clone size: NA
V gene: TRBV29-1
CDR3 protein: CSVVGASGSLAGTGELFF
CDR3 DNA: TGCAGCGTTGTGGGCGCTAGCGGGAGTTTGGCGGGGACCGGGGAGCTGTTTTTT

J gene: TRBJ2-4
D gene: NA
clone size: few
V gene: TRBV21-1
CDR3 protein: CASSKVRDRGGRDIQYF
CDR3 DNA: TGTGCCAGCAGCAAAGTGAGGGACAGGGGAGGTAGAGACATTCAGTACTTC

J gene: TRBJ1-5
D gene: NA
clone size: few
V gene: TRBV6-6
CDR3 protein: CASSTVGEGQPQHF
CDR3 DNA: TGTGCCAGCAGTACCGTGGGGGAAGGCCAGCCCCAGCATTTT

J gene: TRBJ2-7
D gene: NA
clone size: once
V gene: TRBV9
CDR3 protein: CASSVDGDNYEQYF
CDR3 DNA: TGTGCCAGCAGCGTCGACGGGGACAACTACGAGCAGTACTTC

J gene: TRBJ2-2
D gene: TRBD2
clone size: NA
V gene: TRBV28
CDR3 protein: CASGRVWELFF
CDR3 DNA: TGTGCCAGCGGGAGGGTATGGGAGCTGTTTTTT

J gene: TRBJ2-3
D gene: TRBD2
clone size: NA
V gene: TRBV6-4
CDR3 protein: CASSPTWGLAGSTDTQYF
CDR3 DNA: TGTGCCAGCAGCCCCACGTGGGGGCTAGCGGGCAGCACAGATACGCAGTATTTT

J gene: TRBJ2-1
D gene: TRBD2
clone size: NA
V gene: TRBV20-1
CDR3 protein: CGREGRNEQFF
CDR3 DNA: TGTGGGCGGGAGGGCCGAAATGAGCAGTTCTTC